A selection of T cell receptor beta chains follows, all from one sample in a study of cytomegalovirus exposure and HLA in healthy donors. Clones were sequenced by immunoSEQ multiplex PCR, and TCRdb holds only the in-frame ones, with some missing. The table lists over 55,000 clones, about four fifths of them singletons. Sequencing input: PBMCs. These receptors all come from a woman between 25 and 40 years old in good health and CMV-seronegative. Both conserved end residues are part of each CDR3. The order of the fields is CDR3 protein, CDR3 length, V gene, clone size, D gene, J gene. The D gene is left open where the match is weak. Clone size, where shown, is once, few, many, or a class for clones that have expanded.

cdr3_aa: CASSLPLAGGPGEQFF
cdr3_length: 16
v_call: TRBV9
clone_size: NA
d_call: TRBD2
j_call: TRBJ2-1

cdr3_aa: CAWKLNYGYTF
cdr3_length: 11
v_call: TRBV30
clone_size: NA
d_call: NA
j_call: TRBJ1-2

cdr3_aa: CASTREGLGTEAFF
cdr3_length: 14
v_call: TRBV6-5
clone_size: NA
d_call: NA
j_call: TRBJ1-1

cdr3_aa: CSVEWGRALKSVPMNTEAFF
cdr3_length: 20
v_call: TRBV29-1
clone_size: few
d_call: NA
j_call: TRBJ1-1

cdr3_aa: CASSQGSRVDYEQYF
cdr3_length: 15
v_call: TRBV4-3
clone_size: NA
d_call: NA
j_call: TRBJ2-7

cdr3_aa: CASSADWTSEQFF
cdr3_length: 13
v_call: TRBV5-1
clone_size: NA
d_call: NA
j_call: TRBJ2-1

cdr3_aa: CASSLATTGTGNYEQYF
cdr3_length: 17
v_call: TRBV28
clone_size: NA
d_call: TRBD1
j_call: TRBJ2-7

cdr3_aa: CASSPSRGAFF
cdr3_length: 11
v_call: TRBV9
clone_size: NA
d_call: NA
j_call: TRBJ1-1

cdr3_aa: CASNRGTSVETQYF
cdr3_length: 14
v_call: TRBV6-5
clone_size: NA
d_call: TRBD2
j_call: TRBJ2-5

cdr3_aa: CRTGSANQPQHF
cdr3_length: 12
v_call: TRBV28
clone_size: NA
d_call: TRBD1
j_call: TRBJ1-5

cdr3_aa: CASSYSKDRGSYEQYF
cdr3_length: 16
v_call: TRBV6-5
clone_size: NA
d_call: TRBD1
j_call: TRBJ2-7

cdr3_aa: CASIGTVRSYNEQFF
cdr3_length: 15
v_call: TRBV25-1
clone_size: NA
d_call: TRBD1
j_call: TRBJ2-1

cdr3_aa: CAWGSGRGYAGELFF
cdr3_length: 15
v_call: TRBV30
clone_size: NA
d_call: TRBD2
j_call: TRBJ2-2

cdr3_aa: CASSLDYGNQPQHF
cdr3_length: 14
v_call: TRBV7-9
clone_size: NA
d_call: NA
j_call: TRBJ1-5

cdr3_aa: CASSERLAGGIYNEQFF
cdr3_length: 17
v_call: TRBV6-1
clone_size: few
d_call: TRBD2
j_call: TRBJ2-1

cdr3_aa: CASSSPDRAASRGYTF
cdr3_length: 16
v_call: TRBV7-2
clone_size: NA
d_call: TRBD1
j_call: TRBJ1-2

cdr3_aa: CASSFSYTDSRYSNQPQHF
cdr3_length: 19
v_call: TRBV28
clone_size: NA
d_call: NA
j_call: TRBJ1-5

cdr3_aa: CASSPRETQYF
cdr3_length: 11
v_call: TRBV7-2
clone_size: few
d_call: NA
j_call: TRBJ2-5

cdr3_aa: CASSSPVSRGRYEQYF
cdr3_length: 16
v_call: TRBV6-5
clone_size: NA
d_call: NA
j_call: TRBJ2-7

cdr3_aa: CASSYWTGRNNYGYTF
cdr3_length: 16
v_call: TRBV6-5
clone_size: NA
d_call: TRBD1
j_call: TRBJ1-2

cdr3_aa: CASSFDPGRVGYTF
cdr3_length: 14
v_call: TRBV7-9
clone_size: NA
d_call: NA
j_call: TRBJ1-2

cdr3_aa: CASSPGTEANYGYTF
cdr3_length: 15
v_call: TRBV7-2
clone_size: NA
d_call: TRBD1
j_call: TRBJ1-2

cdr3_aa: CASSPQGSPLEQYF
cdr3_length: 14
v_call: TRBV2
clone_size: few
d_call: NA
j_call: TRBJ2-7

cdr3_aa: CASSTPGTGGYEQYF
cdr3_length: 15
v_call: TRBV28
clone_size: NA
d_call: TRBD1
j_call: TRBJ2-7

cdr3_aa: CAWSLGGTEAFF
cdr3_length: 12
v_call: TRBV30
clone_size: once
d_call: NA
j_call: TRBJ1-1

cdr3_aa: CASSRPQGAGEQYF
cdr3_length: 14
v_call: TRBV28
clone_size: NA
d_call: TRBD1
j_call: TRBJ2-7

cdr3_aa: CASSYPRLSTDDTQYF
cdr3_length: 16
v_call: TRBV6-6
clone_size: NA
d_call: NA
j_call: TRBJ2-3

cdr3_aa: CASTGTGPYGYTF
cdr3_length: 13
v_call: TRBV4-2
clone_size: NA
d_call: TRBD1
j_call: TRBJ1-2

cdr3_aa: CASSIQPRVASEQYF
cdr3_length: 15
v_call: TRBV19
clone_size: NA
d_call: NA
j_call: TRBJ2-7

cdr3_aa: CAWRRGQGFSEKLFF
cdr3_length: 15
v_call: TRBV30
clone_size: few
d_call: TRBD1
j_call: TRBJ1-4

cdr3_aa: CASSQDWTPGYEQYF
cdr3_length: 15
v_call: TRBV4-3
clone_size: NA
d_call: NA
j_call: TRBJ2-7

cdr3_aa: CASSSPLAGGYNEQFF
cdr3_length: 16
v_call: TRBV11-2
clone_size: NA
d_call: TRBD2
j_call: TRBJ2-1

cdr3_aa: CASSDMTGQGGNEQYF
cdr3_length: 16
v_call: TRBV6-1
clone_size: NA
d_call: TRBD2
j_call: TRBJ2-7

cdr3_aa: CASSFQGQDGEQFF
cdr3_length: 14
v_call: TRBV7-9
clone_size: NA
d_call: TRBD1
j_call: TRBJ2-1

cdr3_aa: CASSWGTGGNQPQHF
cdr3_length: 15
v_call: TRBV7-2
clone_size: NA
d_call: TRBD1
j_call: TRBJ1-5

cdr3_aa: CASSGGLRQPQHF
cdr3_length: 13
v_call: TRBV7-9
clone_size: NA
d_call: NA
j_call: TRBJ1-5

cdr3_aa: CASSYGEGTEAFF
cdr3_length: 13
v_call: TRBV6-5
clone_size: NA
d_call: NA
j_call: TRBJ1-1

cdr3_aa: CASIEGGGSYEQYF
cdr3_length: 14
v_call: TRBV7-2
clone_size: NA
d_call: NA
j_call: TRBJ2-7

cdr3_aa: CASSESHEQYF
cdr3_length: 11
v_call: TRBV2
clone_size: NA
d_call: NA
j_call: TRBJ2-7

cdr3_aa: CASSLGAASPLHF
cdr3_length: 13
v_call: TRBV7-8
clone_size: NA
d_call: NA
j_call: TRBJ1-6

cdr3_aa: CASSYRDYRSRDTQYF
cdr3_length: 16
v_call: TRBV6-8
clone_size: NA
d_call: TRBD2
j_call: TRBJ2-3

cdr3_aa: CASSSLSGDEETQYF
cdr3_length: 15
v_call: TRBV7-9
clone_size: NA
d_call: NA
j_call: TRBJ2-5

cdr3_aa: CASSSDRGSPLHF
cdr3_length: 13
v_call: TRBV6-5
clone_size: NA
d_call: NA
j_call: TRBJ1-6

cdr3_aa: CASSLYAITGELFF
cdr3_length: 14
v_call: TRBV5-8
clone_size: NA
d_call: NA
j_call: TRBJ2-2

cdr3_aa: CASSPRSGTVNTEAFF
cdr3_length: 16
v_call: TRBV11-2
clone_size: NA
d_call: NA
j_call: TRBJ1-1

cdr3_aa: CASSEGGLEETQYF
cdr3_length: 14
v_call: TRBV10-1
clone_size: NA
d_call: NA
j_call: TRBJ2-5

cdr3_aa: CASSHRAGETQYF
cdr3_length: 13
v_call: TRBV5-7
clone_size: NA
d_call: NA
j_call: TRBJ2-5

cdr3_aa: CASSQGGAQGAREKLFF
cdr3_length: 17
v_call: TRBV4-1
clone_size: NA
d_call: TRBD1
j_call: TRBJ1-4

cdr3_aa: CASSWGQLNSYEQYF
cdr3_length: 15
v_call: TRBV7-2
clone_size: NA
d_call: TRBD1
j_call: TRBJ2-7

cdr3_aa: CASSLDPGTGELFF
cdr3_length: 14
v_call: TRBV7-9
clone_size: NA
d_call: NA
j_call: TRBJ2-2

cdr3_aa: CASSEPGQGYGYTF
cdr3_length: 14
v_call: TRBV25-1
clone_size: NA
d_call: NA
j_call: TRBJ1-2

cdr3_aa: CSVILGGNTEAFF
cdr3_length: 13
v_call: TRBV29-1
clone_size: NA
d_call: NA
j_call: TRBJ1-1